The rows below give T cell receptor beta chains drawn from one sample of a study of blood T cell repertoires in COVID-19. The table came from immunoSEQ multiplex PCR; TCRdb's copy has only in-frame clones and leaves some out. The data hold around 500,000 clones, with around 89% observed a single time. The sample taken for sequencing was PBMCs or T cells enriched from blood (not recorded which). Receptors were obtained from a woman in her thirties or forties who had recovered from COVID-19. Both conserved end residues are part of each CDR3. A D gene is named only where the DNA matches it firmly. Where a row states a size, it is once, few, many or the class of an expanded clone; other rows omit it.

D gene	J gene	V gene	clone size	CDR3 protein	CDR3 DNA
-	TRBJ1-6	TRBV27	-	CASSSQGWSNSPLHF	TGTGCCAGCAGTTCCCAGGGGTGGTCTAATTCACCCCTCCACTTT
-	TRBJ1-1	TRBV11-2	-	CASTSLGQPNTEAFF	TGTGCCAGCACTAGCTTAGGACAGCCGAACACTGAAGCTTTCTTT
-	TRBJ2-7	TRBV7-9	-	CASSSPPDRNNYEQYF	TGTGCCAGCAGCTCCCCCCCTGACAGGAATAACTACGAGCAGTACTTC
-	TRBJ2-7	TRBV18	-	CASSPPIQYYEQYF	TGTGCCAGCTCACCACCGATACAGTACTACGAGCAGTACTTC
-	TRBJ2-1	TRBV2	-	CASRQDHYNEQFF	TGTGCCAGTAGACAGGATCACTACAATGAGCAGTTCTTC
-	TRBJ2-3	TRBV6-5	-	CASSRGLDTQYF	TGTGCCAGCAGTCGCGGGCTAGATACGCAGTATTTT
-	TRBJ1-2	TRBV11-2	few	CASSHGPRYYGYTF	TGTGCCAGCAGCCATGGGCCAAGATACTATGGCTACACCTTC
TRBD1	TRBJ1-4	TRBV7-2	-	CASSLGQGRNEKLFF	TGTGCCAGCAGCTTAGGACAGGGAAGAAATGAAAAACTGTTTTTT
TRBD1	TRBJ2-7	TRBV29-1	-	CSVSRDSYEQYF	TGCAGCGTCTCGAGGGACAGCTACGAGCAGTACTTC
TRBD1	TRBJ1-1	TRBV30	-	CAWSTGGHVTEAFF	TGTGCCTGGAGTACAGGGGGCCACGTCACTGAAGCTTTCTTT
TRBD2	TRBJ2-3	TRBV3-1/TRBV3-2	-	CASSLQGLAGGRTQYF	TGTGCCAGCAGCCTTCAGGGACTAGCGGGAGGTCGGACGCAGTATTTT
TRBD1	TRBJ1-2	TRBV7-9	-	CASSSWTGGAPGYTF	TGTGCCAGCAGCTCATGGACAGGGGGCGCGCCGGGCTACACCTTC
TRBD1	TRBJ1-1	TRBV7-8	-	CASSFGTGGTEAFF	TGTGCCAGCAGCTTCGGGACAGGGGGTACTGAAGCTTTCTTT
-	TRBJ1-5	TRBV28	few	CASSLRGARAYNQPQHF	TGTGCCAGCAGTTTGCGGGGGGCGCGCGCCTACAATCAGCCCCAGCATTTT
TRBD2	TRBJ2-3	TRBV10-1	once	CASSEGSGGPITDTQYF	TGCGCCAGCAGTGAAGGGTCGGGAGGACCTATCACAGATACGCAGTATTTT
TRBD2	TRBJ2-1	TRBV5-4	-	CASSTPPGTSGRGNYNEQFF	TGTGCCAGCAGTACCCCCCCCGGGACTAGCGGGAGAGGAAACTACAATGAGCAGTTCTTC
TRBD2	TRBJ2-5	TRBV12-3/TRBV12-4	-	CASSPSGQETQYF	TGTGCCAGCAGCCCTAGCGGCCAAGAGACCCAGTACTTC
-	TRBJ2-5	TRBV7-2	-	CASSLLWGGTQYF	TGTGCCAGCAGCTTATTATGGGGAGGGACCCAGTACTTC
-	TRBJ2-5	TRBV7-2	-	CASSFLGEETQYF	TGTGCCAGCAGCTTCCTCGGGGAAGAGACCCAGTACTTC
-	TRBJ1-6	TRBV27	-	CASSLREGSGLNSPLHF	TGTGCCAGCAGTTTAAGGGAGGGGTCGGGGCTTAATTCACCCCTCCACTTT
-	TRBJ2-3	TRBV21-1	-	CASSLAVGTDTQYF	TGTGCCAGTTCCTTAGCGGTGGGGACAGATACGCAGTATTTT
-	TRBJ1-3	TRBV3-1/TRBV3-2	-	CASSLRTRGSAIYF	TGTGCCAGCAGCCTCCGGACGCGTGGGAGCGCCATATATTTT
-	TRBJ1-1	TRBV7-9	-	CASSLLFPSRTAGGTEAFF	TGTGCCAGCAGCCTACTCTTTCCCTCTCGAACCGCGGGGGGCACTGAAGCTTTCTTT
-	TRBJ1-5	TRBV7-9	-	CASSFRVDQPQHF	TGTGCCAGCAGCTTCCGGGTAGATCAGCCCCAGCATTTT
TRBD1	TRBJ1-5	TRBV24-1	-	CATSLTGRFPYQPQHF	TGTGCCACTTCCCTGACAGGGCGTTTTCCCTATCAGCCCCAGCATTTT